This TCR beta chain was profiled in a study of shared clonotypes between healthy human individuals. This CDR3 has 16 amino acids. Germline V gene data show CDR1 as MDHEN and CDR2 as SYDVKM. With V trimmed by 3 bases and J by 4 bases, 9 bases remained unmatched. In the source study's methods: ImmunoSEQ output held junction-only sequences without quality scores, so filtering differed. Repertoires were generated with immunoSEQ multiplex PCR, while TCRdb's copy carries only in-frame clones and drops some. Clone size and the V and J calls come from that table; the DNA yielded D and trimming. The sample shows roughly 2,000,000 clones, just over 90% of them seen only once. Notes on the study in general: Approximately 5% was the fraction of naive CD4 clonotypes found shared across a few donors. Generation probability values for non-shared clonotypes were lower than those for clonotypes shared by all four donors. Clonotype sharing across donors was expected to vary with sequencing depth.

About this clone: Its specificity is not known.

Naive-designated CD8 cells lacked CD45RO, were positively enriched for CCR7, and omitted terminally differentiated effector memory CD45RA+ cells. The sample was naive CD8+ T cells from PBMCs. V gene TRBV28 combines with J gene TRBJ1-1; 9 positions agree with TRBD1. The source is a man younger than 35 in good health. Some clones in this sample may be carry-over from other donors' samples. The DNA of the CDR3 is TGTGCCAGCAGTTTTGGCAACAGGGGGCTCAGCACTGAAGCTTTCTTT. Its translation is CASSFGNRGLSTEAFF.